A selection of T cell receptor beta chains follows, all from one sample in a study of glioma-infiltrating T cells after dendritic cell vaccination. This table comes from immunoSEQ multiplex PCR, and its TCRdb copy is limited to in-frame clones, with some not included. The table records tens of thousands of clones, roughly four fifths of them present only once. This sample comprised blood, obtained after dendritic cell vaccination. These receptors all come from a human donor with glioblastoma. CDR3s include the opening cysteine and the closing phenylalanine or tryptophan. D genes are given only for firm matches. Clone size appears in some rows only: once, few, many, or a class for an expanded clone.

J gene: TRBJ2-1; V gene: TRBV7-6; D gene: TRBD2; clone size: .; CDR3 protein: CASSTGLAGGRYEQFF; CDR3 DNA: TGTGCCAGCAGCACCGGTCTAGCGGGAGGGCGCTATGAGCAGTTCTTC
J gene: TRBJ2-3; V gene: TRBV6-6; D gene: .; clone size: .; CDR3 protein: CASSTVDTQYF; CDR3 DNA: TGTGCCAGCAGTACGGTAGATACGCAGTATTTT
J gene: TRBJ2-3; V gene: TRBV11-2; D gene: TRBD2; clone size: .; CDR3 protein: CASSLGLAGGPVTDTQYF; CDR3 DNA: TGTGCCAGCAGCTTGGGACTAGCGGGGGGCCCAGTCACAGATACGCAGTATTTT
J gene: TRBJ2-5; V gene: TRBV7-9; D gene: .; clone size: .; CDR3 protein: CASSFSLASRGETQYF; CDR3 DNA: TGTGCCAGCAGCTTCAGCCTAGCGAGCCGTGGGGAGACCCAGTACTTC
J gene: TRBJ2-1; V gene: TRBV27; D gene: .; clone size: .; CDR3 protein: CASSALTSSQGSSYNEQFF; CDR3 DNA: TGTGCCAGCAGCGCCCTAACCTCCTCACAGGGTAGCTCCTACAATGAGCAGTTCTTC
J gene: TRBJ1-6; V gene: TRBV10-3; D gene: .; clone size: .; CDR3 protein: CAISSNSSPLHF; CDR3 DNA: TGTGCCATCAGCTCGAATAGCTCACCCCTCCACTTT
J gene: TRBJ2-2; V gene: TRBV6-5; D gene: .; clone size: .; CDR3 protein: CASSQDRRSTGELFF; CDR3 DNA: TGTGCCAGCAGTCAGGACAGAAGAAGCACCGGGGAGCTGTTTTTT
J gene: TRBJ2-5; V gene: TRBV5-1; D gene: .; clone size: .; CDR3 protein: CASSVLATETQYF; CDR3 DNA: TGCGCCAGCAGCGTGCTAGCCACGGAGACCCAGTACTTC
J gene: TRBJ1-5; V gene: TRBV11-2; D gene: TRBD1; clone size: .; CDR3 protein: CASSSEGQGASQPQHF; CDR3 DNA: TGTGCCAGCAGCTCCGAGGGACAGGGGGCAAGTCAGCCCCAGCATTTT
J gene: TRBJ2-5; V gene: TRBV29-1; D gene: .; clone size: .; CDR3 protein: CSVTGTGETQYF; CDR3 DNA: TGCAGCGTTACAGGGACCGGGGAGACCCAGTACTTC
J gene: TRBJ1-1; V gene: TRBV4-1; D gene: TRBD1; clone size: .; CDR3 protein: CASSGQGTLNTEAFF; CDR3 DNA: TGCGCCAGCAGCGGACAGGGGACGTTGAACACTGAAGCTTTCTTT
J gene: TRBJ2-1; V gene: TRBV2; D gene: .; clone size: few; CDR3 protein: CASSEASYNEQFF; CDR3 DNA: TGTGCCAGCAGTGAGGCAAGTTACAATGAGCAGTTCTTC
J gene: TRBJ1-2; V gene: TRBV28; D gene: .; clone size: .; CDR3 protein: CASSLDTNYGYTF; CDR3 DNA: TGTGCCAGCAGCCTCGACACCAACTATGGCTACACCTTC
J gene: TRBJ2-3; V gene: TRBV4-1; D gene: .; clone size: .; CDR3 protein: CASSQDPQTGNPRDTQYF; CDR3 DNA: TGCGCCAGCAGCCAAGATCCCCAAACAGGGAACCCAAGAGATACGCAGTATTTT
J gene: TRBJ1-4; V gene: TRBV25-1; D gene: TRBD1; clone size: .; CDR3 protein: CASSEPGQGEKLFF; CDR3 DNA: TGTGCCAGCAGTGAGCCCGGACAGGGTGAAAAACTGTTTTTT
J gene: TRBJ2-2; V gene: TRBV29-1; D gene: .; clone size: .; CDR3 protein: CSVEVYFGGPKTGELFF; CDR3 DNA: TGCAGCGTTGAAGTGTACTTCGGGGGGCCTAAAACCGGGGAGCTGTTTTTT
J gene: TRBJ2-1; V gene: TRBV5-6; D gene: .; clone size: .; CDR3 protein: CASSPAERDNEQFF; CDR3 DNA: TGTGCCAGCAGCCCGGCTGAGCGGGACAATGAGCAGTTCTTC
J gene: TRBJ1-3; V gene: TRBV5-1; D gene: .; clone size: .; CDR3 protein: CASSLARGNTIYF; CDR3 DNA: TGCGCCAGCAGCTTGGCCAGGGGAAACACCATATATTTT
J gene: TRBJ1-4; V gene: TRBV7-2; D gene: .; clone size: .; CDR3 protein: CASSSLGGAVNEKLFF; CDR3 DNA: TGTGCCAGCAGCTCCCTTGGGGGGGCCGTGAATGAAAAACTGTTTTTT
J gene: TRBJ1-5; V gene: TRBV27; D gene: .; clone size: .; CDR3 protein: CASSFTSSNQPQHF; CDR3 DNA: TGTGCCAGCAGTTTCACCAGTAGCAATCAGCCCCAGCATTTT
J gene: TRBJ1-4; V gene: TRBV6-5; D gene: .; clone size: .; CDR3 protein: CASVDPRDLEKLFF; CDR3 DNA: TGTGCCAGCGTCGATCCCAGGGATTTGGAAAAACTGTTTTTT
J gene: TRBJ2-1; V gene: TRBV7-9; D gene: TRBD2; clone size: .; CDR3 protein: CASPWGGSYNEQFF; CDR3 DNA: TGTGCCAGCCCCTGGGGGGGGTCCTACAATGAGCAGTTCTTC
J gene: TRBJ2-5; V gene: TRBV5-8; D gene: .; clone size: .; CDR3 protein: CASSYQGSRDETQYF; CDR3 DNA: TGTGCCAGCAGCTACCAGGGGTCCCGTGACGAGACCCAGTACTTC
J gene: TRBJ2-2; V gene: TRBV4-1; D gene: .; clone size: .; CDR3 protein: CASSQERRGNTGELFF; CDR3 DNA: TGCGCCAGCAGCCAAGAGAGGAGGGGGAACACCGGGGAGCTGTTTTTT
J gene: TRBJ2-7; V gene: TRBV5-4; D gene: TRBD2; clone size: .; CDR3 protein: CASSPTGGLAGAEQYF; CDR3 DNA: TGTGCCAGCAGCCCGACGGGGGGACTAGCGGGGGCCGAGCAGTACTTC
J gene: TRBJ2-2; V gene: TRBV19; D gene: TRBD2; clone size: .; CDR3 protein: CASSIGRLAAGELFF; CDR3 DNA: TGTGCCAGTAGTATAGGGAGACTAGCGGCCGGGGAGCTGTTTTTT
J gene: TRBJ1-1; V gene: TRBV7-9; D gene: .; clone size: .; CDR3 protein: CASSLVANTEAFF; CDR3 DNA: TGTGCCAGCAGCTTAGTGGCGAACACTGAAGCTTTCTTT
J gene: TRBJ2-4; V gene: TRBV4-2; D gene: .; clone size: once; CDR3 protein: CASSRDQGMAKNIQYF; CDR3 DNA: TGTGCCAGCAGCCGAGATCAGGGGATGGCCAAAAACATTCAGTACTTC
J gene: TRBJ1-1; V gene: TRBV7-7; D gene: .; clone size: .; CDR3 protein: CASSPTGKFTEAFF; CDR3 DNA: TGTGCCAGCAGCCCCACAGGGAAATTCACTGAAGCTTTCTTT
J gene: TRBJ2-3; V gene: TRBV9; D gene: TRBD2; clone size: .; CDR3 protein: CASSVEEGLAAIDTQYF; CDR3 DNA: TGTGCCAGCAGCGTAGAAGAGGGACTAGCGGCAATAGATACGCAGTATTTT